The rows below give T cell receptor beta chains drawn from one sample of a study of T cell changes during pregnancy in multiple sclerosis. Some clones are missing from TCRdb's copy, which holds only in-frame ones; the method was immunoSEQ multiplex PCR. The table lists around 60,000 clones, about 89% of them singletons. This material consisted of CD4+ T cells from peripheral blood mononuclear cells, taken after pregnancy. These receptor sequences come from a female donor in good health, enrolled as a control in a pregnancy study. Both conserved end residues are trimmed from each CDR3. A D gene is named only where the DNA matches it firmly.

J gene | CDR3 length | V gene | D gene | CDR3 protein
TRBJ1-5 | 15 | TRBV30 | TRBD1 | AWSSGRDRLSNQPQH
TRBJ2-3 | 12 | TRBV11-1 | NA | ASSRGGLVDTQY
TRBJ1-1 | 12 | TRBV6-5 | NA | ASRLSGGSTEAF
TRBJ2-2 | 12 | TRBV7-9 | NA | ASSRGQRTGELF
TRBJ1-1 | 12 | TRBV9 | TRBD1 | ASSVALDRDEAF
TRBJ1-2 | 12 | TRBV5-1 | NA | ASSLDSVNYGYT
TRBJ1-3 | 15 | TRBV4-3 | TRBD1 | ASSQDYGTARGNTIY
TRBJ1-1 | 11 | TRBV5-1 | NA | ASSLVRGTEAF
TRBJ1-2 | 13 | TRBV6-1 | TRBD1 | ASSEMRTGIYGYT
TRBJ2-1 | 15 | TRBV23-1 | TRBD2 | ASSQGLAGAVYNEQF
TRBJ2-5 | 15 | TRBV4-2 | TRBD1 | ASSQGGTAWYQETQY
TRBJ2-2 | 10 | TRBV18 | NA | ASSPTSGELF
TRBJ2-2 | 14 | TRBV7-6 | TRBD1 | ASSTRQGKNTGELF
TRBJ1-2 | 16 | TRBV5-6 | TRBD1 | ASSQKDRGKISGYGYT
TRBJ2-2 | 13 | TRBV7-7 | NA | ASSLAGADTGELF
TRBJ1-1 | 13 | TRBV5-1 | TRBD1 | ASSLETGGVDEAF
TRBJ1-4 | 13 | TRBV11-3 | NA | ASSLGLATNEKLF
TRBJ1-2 | 12 | TRBV5-1 | TRBD1 | ASSLAQGVGDYT
TRBJ2-1 | 15 | TRBV6-1 | TRBD2 | ASSVAVAGASYNEQF
TRBJ1-2 | 14 | TRBV5-4 | TRBD1 | ASSLEEDRVGGGYT
TRBJ1-1 | 11 | TRBV6-5 | NA | ASWGQFRTEAF
TRBJ1-2 | 13 | TRBV4-3 | NA | ASSQGGRPSYGYT
TRBJ2-7 | 11 | TRBV19 | TRBD1 | ASRDRASYEQY
TRBJ1-3 | 15 | TRBV4-1 | NA | ASSQDIQVLSGNTIY
TRBJ2-5 | 14 | TRBV5-1 | NA | ASSLIRGAGQETQY
TRBJ2-1 | 11 | TRBV6-5 | NA | ASSPRRVNEQF
TRBJ1-2 | 16 | TRBV18 | TRBD1 | ASSPQRDRAPPNYGYT
TRBJ1-3 | 11 | TRBV18 | NA | ASSSGTRNTIY
TRBJ2-7 | 13 | TRBV11-1 | TRBD2 | ASSPSLGGAGEQY
TRBJ2-2 | 14 | TRBV5-6 | NA | ASSIHRVANTGELF
TRBJ1-4 | 16 | TRBV11-3 | TRBD1 | ASSTHRGSPSTNEKLF
TRBJ1-4 | 11 | TRBV25-1 | NA | ASGDTRGEKLF
TRBJ1-2 | 13 | TRBV7-2 | NA | ASSPPLQPNYGYT
TRBJ1-2 | 11 | TRBV25-1 | TRBD1 | ASTRTGGYGYT
TRBJ1-2 | 12 | TRBV10-3 | TRBD1 | AISESQGAGGYT
TRBJ2-1 | 14 | TRBV7-9 | TRBD1 | ASSPFRDRGHNEQF
TRBJ1-6 | 12 | TRBV6-5 | NA | ASSAGHHISPLH
TRBJ2-5 | 14 | TRBV15 | TRBD1 | ATSTRTGEGQETQY
TRBJ2-7 | 12 | TRBV10-3 | NA | AISWGGAGGEQY
TRBJ2-1 | 10 | TRBV7-9 | NA | ASNSRGGEQF
TRBJ2-5 | 12 | TRBV27 | TRBD1 | ASSQRQGWETQY
TRBJ2-5 | 12 | TRBV7-2 | NA | ASSPDRDGETQY